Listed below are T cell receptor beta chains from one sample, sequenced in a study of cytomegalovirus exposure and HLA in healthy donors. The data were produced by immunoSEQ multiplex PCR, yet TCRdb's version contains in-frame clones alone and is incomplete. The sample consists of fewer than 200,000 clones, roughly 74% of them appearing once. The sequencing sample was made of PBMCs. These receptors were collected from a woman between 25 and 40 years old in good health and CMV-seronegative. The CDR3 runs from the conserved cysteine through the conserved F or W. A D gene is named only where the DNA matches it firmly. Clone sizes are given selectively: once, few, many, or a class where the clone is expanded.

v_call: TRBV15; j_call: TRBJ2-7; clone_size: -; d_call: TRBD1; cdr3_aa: CATSRPRQGSSYEQYF; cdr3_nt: TGTGCCACCAGCAGACCCCGACAGGGGAGCTCCTACGAGCAGTACTTC
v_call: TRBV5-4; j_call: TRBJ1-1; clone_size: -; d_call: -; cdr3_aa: CASSLGGGANTEAFF; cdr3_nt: TGTGCCAGCAGCCTGGGGGGGGGAGCGAACACTGAAGCTTTCTTT
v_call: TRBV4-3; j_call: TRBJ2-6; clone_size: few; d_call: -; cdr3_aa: CASNPPGGPGSGANVLTF; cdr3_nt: TGCGCCAGCAATCCCCCGGGGGGCCCCGGCTCTGGGGCCAACGTCCTGACTTTC
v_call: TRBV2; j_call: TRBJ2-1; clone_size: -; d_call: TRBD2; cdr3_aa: CASSEASLAGVGYNEQFF; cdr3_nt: TGTGCCAGCAGTGAAGCGTCGCTAGCGGGAGTCGGGTACAATGAGCAGTTCTTC
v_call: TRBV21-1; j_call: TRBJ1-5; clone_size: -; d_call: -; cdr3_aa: CASSKLSTQGYGQPQHF; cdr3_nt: TGTGCCAGCAGCAAGCTATCAACACAGGGGTATGGGCAGCCCCAGCATTTT
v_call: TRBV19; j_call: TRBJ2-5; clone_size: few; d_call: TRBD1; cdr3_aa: CASSVTGAQETQYF; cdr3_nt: TGTGCCAGTAGTGTGACAGGGGCCCAAGAGACCCAGTACTTC
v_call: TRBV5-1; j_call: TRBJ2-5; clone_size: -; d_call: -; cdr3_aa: CASSLHRRETQYF; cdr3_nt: TGCGCCAGCAGCTTGCACAGGCGAGAGACCCAGTACTTC
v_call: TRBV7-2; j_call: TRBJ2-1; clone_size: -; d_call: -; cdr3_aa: CAEAYNEQFF; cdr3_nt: TGTGCCGAGGCCTACAATGAGCAGTTCTTC
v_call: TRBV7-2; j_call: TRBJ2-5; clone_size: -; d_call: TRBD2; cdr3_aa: CASSSSLAGGVETQYF; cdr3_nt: TGTGCCAGCAGCTCCTCACTAGCGGGAGGCGTGGAGACCCAGTACTTC
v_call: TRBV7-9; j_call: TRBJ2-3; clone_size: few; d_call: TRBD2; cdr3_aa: CASSESKRGGTDTQYF; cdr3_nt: TGTGCCAGCAGCGAATCCAAGCGGGGGGGCACAGATACGCAGTATTTT
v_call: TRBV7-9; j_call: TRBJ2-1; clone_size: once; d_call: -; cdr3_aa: CASSLGSWTLAYNEQFF; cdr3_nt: TGTGCCAGCAGCTTAGGAAGTTGGACATTGGCCTACAATGAGCAGTTCTTC
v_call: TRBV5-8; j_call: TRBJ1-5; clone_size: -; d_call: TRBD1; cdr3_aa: CASSSWTGRNQPQHF; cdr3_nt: TGTGCCAGCAGCTCGTGGACAGGTCGCAATCAGCCCCAGCATTTT
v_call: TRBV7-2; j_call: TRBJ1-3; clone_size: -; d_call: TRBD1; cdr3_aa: CASSLVSTGGSGNTIYF; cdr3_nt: TGCGCCAGCAGCTTAGTATCGACAGGGGGGTCTGGAAACACCATATATTTT
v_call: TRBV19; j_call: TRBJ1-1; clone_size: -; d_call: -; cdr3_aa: CASSMALANTEAFF; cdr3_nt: TGTGCCAGTAGTATGGCATTAGCGAACACTGAAGCTTTCTTT
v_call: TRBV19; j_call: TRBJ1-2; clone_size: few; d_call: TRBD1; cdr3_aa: CASSSRTGSYTF; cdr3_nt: TGTGCCAGTAGTTCCCGGACAGGGAGCTACACCTTC
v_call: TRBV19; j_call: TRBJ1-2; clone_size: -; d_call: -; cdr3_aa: CASSLGGSTNYGYTF; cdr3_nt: TGTGCCAGTAGCCTGGGAGGGAGCACTAACTATGGCTACACCTTC
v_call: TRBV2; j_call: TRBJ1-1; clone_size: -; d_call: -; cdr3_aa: CASSPRFNMNTEAFF; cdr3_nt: TGTGCCAGCAGCCCCAGGTTTAACATGAACACTGAAGCTTTCTTT
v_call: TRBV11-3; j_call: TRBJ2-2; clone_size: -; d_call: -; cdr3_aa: CASSLFEGGELFF; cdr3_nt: TGTGCCAGCAGCTTATTCGAGGGCGGGGAGCTGTTTTTT
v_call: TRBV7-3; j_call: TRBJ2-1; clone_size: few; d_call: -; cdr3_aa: CASSLTPDTEQFF; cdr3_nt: TGTGCCAGCAGCTTAACGCCCGACACTGAGCAGTTCTTC
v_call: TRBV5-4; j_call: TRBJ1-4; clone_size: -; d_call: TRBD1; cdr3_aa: CASSRDRVNEKLFF; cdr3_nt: TGTGCCAGCAGCCGGGACAGAGTAAATGAAAAACTGTTTTTT
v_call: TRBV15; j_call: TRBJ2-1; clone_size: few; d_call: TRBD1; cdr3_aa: CATSRDQAADRAPAEFF; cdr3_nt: TGTGCCACCAGCAGAGATCAGGCAGCGGACAGGGCTCCCGCGGAGTTCTTC
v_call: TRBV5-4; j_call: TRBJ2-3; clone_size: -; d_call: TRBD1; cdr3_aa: CASRGDRGRDTQYF; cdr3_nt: TGTGCCAGCAGGGGGGACAGGGGGCGAGATACGCAGTATTTT
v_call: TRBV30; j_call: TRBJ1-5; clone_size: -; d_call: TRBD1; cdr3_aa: CAWSGDRDQPQHF; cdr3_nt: TGTGCCTGGAGTGGTGACAGGGACCAGCCCCAGCATTTT
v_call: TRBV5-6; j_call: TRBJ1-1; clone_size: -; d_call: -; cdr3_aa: CASSLVTVNTEAFF; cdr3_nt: TGTGCCAGCAGCTTGGTCACGGTGAACACTGAAGCTTTCTTT
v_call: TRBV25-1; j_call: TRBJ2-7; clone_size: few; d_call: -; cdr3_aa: CASSVGGFYEQYF; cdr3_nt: TGTGCCAGCAGTGTTGGGGGCTTCTACGAGCAGTACTTC
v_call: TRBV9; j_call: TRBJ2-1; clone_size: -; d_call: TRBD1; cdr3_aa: CASTLRQGSSYNEQFF; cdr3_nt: TGTGCCAGCACCCTCCGACAGGGGTCCTCCTACAATGAGCAGTTCTTC
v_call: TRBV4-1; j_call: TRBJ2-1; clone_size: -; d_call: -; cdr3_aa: CASSQGVGGSEREQFF; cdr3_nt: TGCGCCAGCAGCCAAGGGGTGGGAGGCTCAGAACGTGAGCAGTTCTTC
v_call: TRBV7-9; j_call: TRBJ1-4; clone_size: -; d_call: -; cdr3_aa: CASSLLGEVTNEKLFF; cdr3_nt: TGTGCCAGCAGCTTATTAGGGGAGGTAACTAATGAAAAACTGTTTTTT